Each of the 16 T cell receptor beta chains below was sequenced from the same sample in a study of T cells in Graves' hyperthyroidism and ophthalmopathy. TCR beta CDR3 regions were amplified from RNA transcripts. The HTBI primer set drove a first-round RT-PCR of the TCR CDR3. TCRdb independently ran MiXCR on the multiplex PCR reads; one entry per CDR3 protein. The top ten hold roughly 14% of the sample, which has around 500,000 distinct CDR3 sequences, 14% seen once. The sequencing sample was made of blood. These receptors originate from a woman between 40 and 50 years old with Graves' hyperthyroidism.

This clonotype has more than one count but fewer than ten. The genes are TRBV7-3 and TRBJ2-2, with 10 bases identical to TRBD2. Trimming took 0 bases from V and 0 from J; bases not matched to a gene: 10. CDR1 and CDR2 (germline): SGHTA, FQGTGA. This CDR3 has 20 residues. DNA for the CDR3: TGTGCCAGCAGCTTAACAAGGCTAGCGGGGGACCCTGCGAACACCGGGGAGCTGTTTTTT. Translation: CASSLTRLAGDPANTGELFF.

This clonotype was seen many times. The chain combines TRBV7-8 with TRBJ2-7, with D perhaps matching TRBD1 (6 bases). The V end was cut by 1 base, the J end by 2 bases, with 12 bases between. The CDR3 runs to 15 residues. Germline CDR1 SGHVS, CDR2 FQNEAQ. CDR3 DNA: TGTGCCAGCAGCTTAGGGGAAGGGGGTACCTACGAGCAGTACTTC. Translation: CASSLGEGGTYEQYF.

This clonotype was seen ten or more times. The rearrangement joins TRBV5-1 to TRBJ2-2, with TRBD2 matching over 11 bases. The CDR3 has 16 amino acids. The germline V gene encodes CDR1 SGHRS and CDR2 YFSETQ. After removal of 3 bases from V and 5 bases from J, the junction contained 6 bases not matched to a gene. In DNA, the CDR3 is TGCGCCAGCAGCTCCACTAGCGGGAGTGTTACCGGGGAGCTGTTTTTT. Amino acid sequence: CASSSTSGSVTGELFF. The full variable domain, completed using reference TRBV5-1 and TRBJ2-2, is KAGVTQTPRYLIKTRGQQVTLSCSPISGHRSVSWYQQTPGQGLQFLFEYFSETQRNKGNFPGRFSGRQFSNSRSEMNVSTLELGDSALYLCASSSTSGSVTGELFFGEGSRLTVL.

There are many counts of this clonotype. V and J are TRBV20-1 and TRBJ2-5; TRBD1 matches 8 bases. The trim removed 2 bases at V and 3 bases at J, leaving 11 bases unmatched. The CDR3 is made up of 16 amino acids. In germline, CDR1 is DFQATT, CDR2 SNEGSKA (reference sequence). CDR3 DNA sequence: TGCAGTGCTAGATCAGGGGGCCCGACACAGAAAGAGACCCAGTACTTC. Translating it yields CSARSGGPTQKETQYF.

This clonotype was seen many times. J is TRBJ2-1 and V is TRBV12-3 or TRBV12-4; 9 bases align to TRBD1. With 6 bases clipped from V and 10 bases from J, the junction kept 7 bases outside the gene matches. The CDR3 totals 13 residues. DNA for the CDR3: TGTGCCAGCAGCCTGTCCGGGACAGGGGAGCAGTTCTTC. Encoded protein: CASSLSGTGEQFF.

On this clonotype: This may arise from a read error, as a much more abundant clone is one base away. The chain is built from TRBV28 and TRBJ2-1; TRBD1 aligns across 8 bases. CDR1 and CDR2 from the germline V gene are MDHEN and SYDVKM. The CDR3 extends over 16 amino acids. CDR3 loop: CGAVGRTGGSYNEQLF. The CDR3 bases are TGTGGAGCGGTTGGTCGCACAGGGGGATCCTACAATGAGCAGCTCTTC.

On this clonotype: Its ends do not fully match the called genes, so a read error is possible. V usage is TRBV11-2 and J usage is TRBJ2-7, with TRBD1 identical over 10 bases. The CDR3 has 15 residues. Germline V gene lookup returns CDR1 SGHAT and CDR2 FQNNGV. Here the CDR3 reads CASSLATGGSHEQYF. In nucleotides, the CDR3 is TGTGCCAGCAGCTTGGCGACAGGGGGCTCCCACGAGCAGTACTTC. Supplemented by reference TRBV11-2 and TRBJ2-7, the full variable domain reads EAGVAQSPRYKIIEKRQSVAFWCNPISGHATLYWYQQILGQGPKLLIQFQNNGVVDDSQLPKDRFSAERLKGVDSTLKIQPAKLEDSAVYLCASSLATGGSHEQYFGPGTRLTVT.

This clonotype was seen at least ten times. This chain uses TRBV11-3 with TRBJ2-1; TRBD1 is a possible D gene (6 bases). V lost 5 bases to trimming and J lost 5 bases, with 13 bases between them. CDR1 and CDR2 from the germline V gene are SGHNT and YENEEA. CDR3 length: 14 amino acids. CDR3 in amino acids: CASSSRNRDNEQFF. The CDR3 DNA sequence: TGTGCCAGCAGCAGCCGTAACAGGGACAATGAGCAGTTCTTC.

In its sample, this clonotype was seen many times. As DNA, the CDR3 is TGTGCCTTACGGAAGGGACTGGGGGACACTGAAGCTTTCTTT. As protein: CALRKGLGDTEAFF. The V call is TRBV30, the J call TRBJ1-1; D possibly corresponds to TRBD1 (5 bases). Trimming took off 7 bases at V and 3 bases at J, with 18 bases between the two ends. This CDR3 region has 14 residues. The germline CDR1 and CDR2 sequences are GTSNPN and SVGIG (reference sequence).

This clonotype was detected ten times or more. V and J are TRBV7-2 and TRBJ1-2; TRBD1 might be the D (5 bases). V was cut by 5 bases and J by 4 bases, with 11 bases left in between. Germline V gene lookup returns CDR1 SGHTA and CDR2 FQGNSA. This CDR3 comprises 13 residues. The CDR3 region is CASSPDSFYGYTF. In nucleotides, the CDR3 is TGTGCCAGCAGCCCCGACAGTTTCTATGGCTACACCTTC.

With respect to this clonotype: Being one base from a much bigger clone, this may be a read error. The chain has TRBV5-1 and TRBJ2-5, with 8 bases lining up with TRBD2. After removal of 4 bases from V and 4 bases from J, the junction contained 9 bases not matched to a gene. This CDR3 has 15 residues. From germline, CDR1 is SGHRS and CDR2 YFSETQ. This CDR3 reads CASSKRAGGTETQYF. In DNA, the CDR3 is TGCGCCAGCAGCAAGAGGGCGGGAGGCACAGAGACCCAGTACTTC.

This clonotype was counted ten times or more. The chain combines TRBV2 with TRBJ1-1; the match to TRBD1 covers 8 bases. The CDR3 sequence is 15 residues long. Germline V gives CDR1 SNHLY, CDR2 FYNNEI. J was trimmed by 5 bases and V by 4 bases; bases with no gene match: 9. The CDR3, as DNA: TGTGCCAGCAGTGGCCGACAGGGGTCGGGAACTGAAGCTTTCTTT. Its protein is CASSGRQGSGTEAFF.

A word on this clonotype: A much larger clone differs from this one at a single base, so this may be a read error. J is TRBJ1-5 and V is TRBV12-3 or TRBV12-4; D may be TRBD1 (5 bases). The CDR3 spans 15 residues. In DNA form, the CDR3 reads TGTGCCAACAGTTTGGGGGGTAGAGGCAATCAGCCCCAGCATTTT. Its translation: CANSLGGRGNQPQHF.

This clonotype was seen a few times. The V and J genes are TRBV5-1 and TRBJ2-1; 10 positions agree with TRBD2. V lost 7 bases, J lost 4 bases, and 11 bases stayed unmatched. This CDR3 is built from 16 residues. Germline CDR1 SGHRS, CDR2 YFSETQ. The DNA for the CDR3 is TGCGCCAGCGCTGCGTTTGCTAGCGGGGGTTACAATGAGCAGTTCTTC. Residues: CASAAFASGGYNEQFF.

This clonotype was observed many times. V and J are TRBV12-3 or TRBV12-4 and TRBJ2-3; the match to TRBD1 covers 8 bases. Trimming at V came to 7 bases and at J to 8 bases, leaving 11 bases not matched to a gene. The CDR3 covers 14 residues. CDR3 DNA sequence: TGTGCCAGCAAAATGACAGGGGCAATAGCTACGCAGTATTTT. Translated: CASKMTGAIATQYF.

The J gene is TRBJ1-2, the V gene TRBV29-1; TRBD1 is a possible D gene (5 bases). The germline V gene encodes CDR1 SQVTM and CDR2 ANQGSEA. The germline V and J ends were trimmed by 3 bases and 10 bases, with 9 bases remaining between them. The CDR3 length is 10 residues. The CDR3 nucleotides are TGCAGCGTTGACAGGGAAGACTACACCTTC. It is translated as CSVDREDYTF.